These T cell receptor beta chains were read from a single sample in a study of CD8 T cells in Susac syndrome. TCRdb passed the immunoSEQ multiplex PCR reads through MiXCR, listing each CDR3 protein once. The data contain under 55,000 distinct CDR3 sequences, 93% of them seen just once; the ten biggest clones take up about 0.54%. Sequenced sample: CD8+ T cells from PBMCs. Every receptor here comes from a human donor with multiple sclerosis. CDR3s include the opening cysteine and the closing phenylalanine or tryptophan. The order of the fields is clone size, CDR3 length, J gene, D gene, V gene, CDR3 protein, CDR3 DNA. The D gene is left open where the match is weak. Rows may omit the clone size; those that give it use once, few, many or a size class.

once,14,TRBJ2-1,-,TRBV5-4,CASSLALASPEQFF,TGTGCCAGCAGCTTGGCCCTAGCGAGCCCCGAGCAGTTCTTC
-,13,TRBJ2-1,-,TRBV24-1,CATSDITPRGEFF,TGTGCCACCAGTGATATCACTCCCCGCGGCGAGTTCTTC
-,14,TRBJ1-2,TRBD1,TRBV14,CASSQVDRAYGYTF,TGTGCCAGCAGCCAAGTCGACAGGGCCTATGGCTACACCTTC
-,16,TRBJ2-5,-,TRBV4-2,CASSQALGSSAGAQYF,TGTGCCAGCAGCCAAGCCTTGGGAAGTAGCGCTGGGGCCCAGTACTTC
-,13,TRBJ2-1,TRBD1,TRBV5-1,CASSWQGASEQFF,TGCGCCAGCAGCTGGCAGGGGGCCAGTGAGCAGTTCTTC
-,12,TRBJ1-2,-,TRBV29-1,CSVGGTDYGYTF,TGCAGCGTTGGTGGTACAGACTATGGCTACACCTTC
once,14,TRBJ1-2,-,TRBV28,CASSDFRGTYGYTF,TGTGCCAGCAGTGACTTTAGGGGGACCTATGGCTACACCTTC
-,15,TRBJ2-1,-,TRBV3-1,CASSPRLDHGTEQFF,TGTGCCAGCAGCCCTAGGCTTGATCACGGTACTGAGCAGTTCTTC
-,14,TRBJ1-5,TRBD1,TRBV12-3/TRBV12-4,CASSFTGANQPQHF,TGTGCCAGCAGTTTCACAGGGGCCAATCAGCCCCAGCATTTT
-,15,TRBJ2-5,-,TRBV7-2,CASSLIGRTQETQYF,TGTGCCAGCAGCTTAATAGGGAGGACCCAAGAGACCCAGTACTTC
-,13,TRBJ2-2,-,TRBV24-1,CATTNTGTGELFF,TGTGCCACGACCAACACGGGCACCGGGGAGCTGTTTTTT
-,13,TRBJ2-5,-,TRBV14,CASSPRGGETQYF,TGTGCCAGCAGCCCGCGAGGGGGTGAGACCCAGTACTTC
-,15,TRBJ2-6,-,TRBV6-4,CASSGGDPGANVLTF,TGTGCCAGCAGTGGAGGAGACCCTGGGGCCAACGTCCTGACTTTC
once,14,TRBJ2-1,TRBD2,TRBV10-2,CATLGLAGDNEQFF,TGCGCCACCCTAGGGCTAGCGGGGGACAATGAGCAGTTCTTC
once,17,TRBJ2-2,TRBD1,TRBV7-7,CASSSGLTGGDTGELFF,TGTGCTAGCAGCTCCGGTCTGACAGGGGGGGACACCGGGGAGCTGTTTTTT
-,15,TRBJ1-4,-,TRBV7-9,CASSPGPATNEKLFF,TGTGCCAGCAGCCCAGGACCCGCAACTAATGAAAAACTGTTTTTT
-,14,TRBJ1-6,TRBD1,TRBV30,CAWSKGQTDSPLHF,TGTGCCTGGAGTAAGGGACAGACCGATTCACCCCTCCACTTT
-,18,TRBJ2-1,-,TRBV3-1,CASSRSRSHRNGGNEQFF,TGTGCCAGCAGCCGCAGTCGAAGTCACAGGAACGGGGGAAATGAGCAGTTCTTC
-,14,TRBJ1-1,-,TRBV19,CASSPGLMNTEAFF,TGTGCCTCAAGCCCCGGGCTTATGAACACTGAAGCTTTCTTT
-,17,TRBJ2-3,TRBD2,TRBV4-3,CASSQDLRGYLTDTQYF,TGCGCCAGCAGCCAAGATCTGCGGGGGTACCTCACAGATACGCAGTATTTT
-,16,TRBJ2-1,-,TRBV19,CASSIDHLGSYNEQFF,TGTGCCAGTAGTATAGATCACCTAGGCTCCTACAATGAGCAGTTCTTC
-,18,TRBJ2-3,TRBD2,TRBV20-1,CSASPQARLAGATDTQYF,TGCAGTGCTAGTCCCCAAGCCCGACTAGCGGGGGCCACAGATACGCAGTATTTT
-,15,TRBJ2-1,TRBD1,TRBV7-9,CASSTGQGTYNEQFF,TGTGCCAGCAGCACTGGACAGGGAACTTACAATGAGCAGTTCTTC
-,19,TRBJ2-2,TRBD1,TRBV15,CATSRDPSGTGAQGGELFF,TGTGCCACCAGCAGAGACCCCTCCGGGACAGGGGCCCAGGGCGGGGAGCTGTTTTTT
-,11,TRBJ1-2,TRBD1,TRBV20-1,CSAGTEDGYTF,TGCAGTGCTGGGACAGAGGATGGCTACACCTTC
once,12,TRBJ1-2,-,TRBV13,CASSLATHGYTF,TGTGCCAGCAGCTTAGCTACGCATGGCTACACCTTC
-,16,TRBJ2-7,-,TRBV4-3,CASSQDPPGAWGEQYF,TGCGCCAGCAGCCAAGATCCCCCCGGGGCCTGGGGCGAGCAGTACTTC
once,15,TRBJ2-2,-,TRBV4-3,CASSQTRLSTGELFF,TGCGCCAGCAGCCAGACACGGCTATCCACCGGGGAGCTGTTTTTT
-,11,TRBJ2-2,-,TRBV29-1,CSVAATGELFF,TGCAGCGTTGCCGCCACCGGGGAGCTGTTTTTT
-,11,TRBJ2-7,-,TRBV29-1,CSVPLQGEQYF,TGCAGCGTTCCCCTTCAGGGCGAGCAGTACTTC
-,13,TRBJ2-3,-,TRBV11-2,CASTTPITDTQYF,TGTGCCAGCACAACCCCAATCACAGATACGCAGTATTTT
-,15,TRBJ1-5,-,TRBV5-6,CASSPWGARVQPQHF,TGTGCCAGCAGCCCTTGGGGGGCTCGCGTTCAGCCCCAGCATTTT
-,14,TRBJ2-1,-,TRBV3-1,CASSRGGAFDEQFF,TGTGCCAGCAGCCGAGGGGGGGCCTTCGATGAGCAGTTCTTC
-,14,TRBJ1-5,-,TRBV6-2/TRBV6-3,CASSLIARNQPQHF,TGTGCCAGCAGTCTCATTGCGCGCAATCAGCCCCAGCATTTT
-,14,TRBJ2-7,-,TRBV24-1,CATSDPGKSYEQYF,TGTGCCACCAGTGACCCCGGGAAATCCTACGAGCAGTACTTC
-,14,TRBJ2-3,TRBD2,TRBV7-3,CASSPAGDRDTQYF,TGTGCCAGCAGCCCAGCGGGGGACCGGGATACGCAGTATTTT